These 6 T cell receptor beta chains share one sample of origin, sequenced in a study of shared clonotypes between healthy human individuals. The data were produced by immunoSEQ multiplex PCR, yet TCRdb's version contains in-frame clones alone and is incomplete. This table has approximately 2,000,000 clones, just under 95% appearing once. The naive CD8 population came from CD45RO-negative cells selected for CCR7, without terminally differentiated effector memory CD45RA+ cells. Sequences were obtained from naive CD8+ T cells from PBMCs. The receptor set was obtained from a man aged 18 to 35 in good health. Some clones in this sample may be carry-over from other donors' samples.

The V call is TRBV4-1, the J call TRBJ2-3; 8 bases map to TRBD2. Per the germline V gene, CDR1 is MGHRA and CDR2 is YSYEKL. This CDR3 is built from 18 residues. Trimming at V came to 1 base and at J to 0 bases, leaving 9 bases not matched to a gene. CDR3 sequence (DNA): TGCGCCAGCAGCCAAGGAATAGCGGGACAAACTAGCACAGATACGCAGTATTTT. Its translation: CASSQGIAGQTSTDTQYF.

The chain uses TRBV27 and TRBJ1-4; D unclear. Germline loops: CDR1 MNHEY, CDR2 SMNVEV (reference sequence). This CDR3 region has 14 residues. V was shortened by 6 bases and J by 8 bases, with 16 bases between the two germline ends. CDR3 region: CASRPDLGWEKLFF. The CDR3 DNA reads TGTGCCAGCAGACCGGACCTCGGCTGGGAAAAACTGTTTTTT.

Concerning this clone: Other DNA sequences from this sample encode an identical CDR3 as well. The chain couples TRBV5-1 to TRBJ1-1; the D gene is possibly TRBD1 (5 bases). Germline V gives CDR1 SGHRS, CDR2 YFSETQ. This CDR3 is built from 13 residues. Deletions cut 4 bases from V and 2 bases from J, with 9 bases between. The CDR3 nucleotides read TGCGCCAGCAGCCCGGGACTTAACACTGAAGCTTTCTTT. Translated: CASSPGLNTEAFF. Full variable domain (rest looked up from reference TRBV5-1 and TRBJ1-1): KAGVTQTPRYLIKTRGQQVTLSCSPISGHRSVSWYQQTPGQGLQFLFEYFSETQRNKGNFPGRFSGRQFSNSRSEMNVSTLELGDSALYLCASSPGLNTEAFFGQGTRLTVV.

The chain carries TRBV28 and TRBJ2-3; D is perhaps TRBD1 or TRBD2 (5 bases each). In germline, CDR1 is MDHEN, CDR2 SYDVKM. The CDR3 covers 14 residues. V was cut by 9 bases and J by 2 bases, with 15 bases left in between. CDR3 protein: CASTRDRDTDTQYF. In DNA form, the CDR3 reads TGTGCCAGTACCCGGGACCGCGACACAGATACGCAGTATTTT.

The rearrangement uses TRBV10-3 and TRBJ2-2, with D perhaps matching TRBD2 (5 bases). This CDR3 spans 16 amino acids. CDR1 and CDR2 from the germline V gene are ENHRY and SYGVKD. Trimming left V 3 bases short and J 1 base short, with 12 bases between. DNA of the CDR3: TGTGCCATCAGTGACCCTCGGACTGTGAACACCGGGGAGCTGTTTTTT. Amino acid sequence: CAISDPRTVNTGELFF.

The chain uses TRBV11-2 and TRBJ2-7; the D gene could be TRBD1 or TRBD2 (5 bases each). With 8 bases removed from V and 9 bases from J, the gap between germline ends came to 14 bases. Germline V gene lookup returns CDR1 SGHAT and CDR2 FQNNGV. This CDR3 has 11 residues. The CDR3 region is CASYFRGVQYF. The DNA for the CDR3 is TGTGCCAGCTATTTCCGGGGCGTGCAGTACTTC.